The TCR beta chain described here comes from a study of T cells in Graves' hyperthyroidism and ophthalmopathy. Overall study results and limits: The blood repertoire included most of the expanded thyroid clonotypes above 0.001. From stable hyperthyroidism, ophthalmopathy was set apart by a 13 V-J model.

The CDR3 is 15 amino acids. Germline V lookup: CDR1 SGDLS, CDR2 YYNGEE. The J segment lost 4 bases and the V segment lost 6 bases, leaving 9 bases of the junction unmatched. This clonotype has only a few counts. The antigen is not known. At least 3 on the Clinical Activity Score was recorded for ophthalmopathy patients, who also had NOSPECS grade at least 4 and duration under 3 months. Orbital computed tomography, thyroid ultrasound, serum thyroxine and TRAb, and clinical symptoms together informed the diagnoses. Template material for amplifying TCR beta CDR3 regions consisted of RNA transcripts. HTBI primers were used for first-round RT-PCR of the TCR CDR3. TCRdb reprocessed the multiplex PCR reads with MiXCR, giving one entry per CDR3 protein. The sample has hundreds of thousands of distinct CDR3 sequences; over 12% are singletons.

V gene TRBV9 combines with J gene TRBJ2-3, with 9 bases lining up with TRBD2. This TCR was recovered from a man aged 18 to 30 with Graves' ophthalmopathy. The sequenced material came from blood. CDR3 region: CASTQLAGDADTQYF. For the CDR3, the DNA is TGTGCCAGCACCCAATTAGCGGGAGACGCAGATACGCAGTATTTT. The full variable domain, in which reference TRBV9 and TRBJ2-3 provide the parts outside the CDR3, is DSGVTQTPKHLITATGQRVTLRCSPRSGDLSVYWYQQSLDQGLQFLIQYYNGEERAKGNILERFSAQQFPDLHSELNLSSLELGDSALYFCASTQLAGDADTQYFGPGTRLTVL.